This is a list of T cell receptor beta chains from one sample in a study of cytomegalovirus exposure and HLA in healthy donors. Generated by immunoSEQ multiplex PCR, the TCRdb table keeps only in-frame clones and is missing some. This sample has under 250,000 clones, with almost 80% found just once. Input material: PBMCs. Source of these receptors: a male donor in good health and CMV-seronegative. Both conserved end residues are part of each CDR3. The D gene is left open where the match is weak. Expanded clones get a size class; other rows say once, few or many, or leave the size out.

TRBJ2-1 | TRBD1 | NA | TRBV7-9 | CASTETGDNEQFF | TGTGCCAGCACCGAGACAGGGGACAATGAGCAGTTCTTC
TRBJ2-2 | NA | NA | TRBV7-3 | CASSRGVTGELFF | TGTGCCAGCAGCCGCGGAGTCACCGGGGAGCTGTTTTTT
TRBJ1-3 | NA | medium-sized | TRBV15 | CATSRMNHREDNGNTIYF | TGTGCCACCAGCAGGATGAACCACAGGGAAGATAATGGAAACACCATATATTTT
TRBJ2-1 | TRBD2 | few | TRBV6-1 | CASSEGSGADEQFF | TGTGCCAGCAGTGAAGGTAGCGGGGCCGATGAGCAGTTCTTC
TRBJ1-3 | TRBD1 | few | TRBV6-6 | CASSPTGGPVGNTIYF | TGTGCCAGCAGCCCCACAGGGGGCCCGGTCGGAAACACCATATATTTT
TRBJ1-1 | NA | NA | TRBV7-7 | CASSRTQRTEAFF | TGTGCTAGCAGCCGGACTCAGAGGACTGAAGCTTTCTTT
TRBJ2-3 | TRBD1 | NA | TRBV6-1 | CASSEFWGQRDTQYF | TGTGCCAGCAGTGAATTTTGGGGACAGAGAGATACGCAGTATTTT
TRBJ2-7 | TRBD1 | NA | TRBV28 | CASLPDRASYEQYF | TGTGCCAGCTTGCCGGACAGGGCTTCCTACGAGCAGTACTTC
TRBJ2-7 | NA | NA | TRBV7-2 | CASSLGQVSSYEQYF | TGTGCCAGCAGCTTAGGACAGGTCTCCTCCTACGAGCAGTACTTC
TRBJ2-7 | NA | NA | TRBV9 | CASSVVGGPIYEQYF | TGTGCCAGCAGCGTCGTTGGCGGGCCTATCTACGAGCAGTACTTC
TRBJ1-6 | NA | NA | TRBV30 | CAWSGPRGSPLHF | TGTGCCTGGAGTGGCCCTAGAGGTTCACCCCTCCACTTT
TRBJ1-5 | TRBD1 | NA | TRBV5-5 | CASSPGQGVSNQPQHF | TGTGCCAGCAGCCCGGGACAGGGAGTGAGCAATCAGCCCCAGCATTTT
TRBJ2-7 | TRBD1 | NA | TRBV27 | CASSIGTGGFEQYF | TGTGCCAGCAGTATTGGGACAGGGGGTTTCGAGCAGTACTTC
TRBJ2-5 | TRBD2 | NA | TRBV19 | CASSFLAGPVGETQYF | TGTGCCAGTAGTTTCCTAGCGGGACCTGTTGGAGAGACCCAGTACTTC
TRBJ2-1 | NA | NA | TRBV7-8 | CASSLETRPGVNEQFF | TGTGCCAGCAGCTTAGAGACCCGACCTGGAGTCAATGAGCAGTTCTTC
TRBJ1-1 | TRBD1 | NA | TRBV7-2 | CASSLATGVGSTEAFF | TGTGCCAGCAGCTTAGCGACAGGGGTGGGGTCCACTGAAGCTTTCTTT
TRBJ1-2 | NA | NA | TRBV28 | CASSYGEHYGYTF | TGTGCCAGCAGTTATGGAGAACACTATGGCTACACCTTC
TRBJ1-4 | NA | NA | TRBV19 | CASSMRRGNPTNEKLFF | TGTGCCAGTAGTATGCGCCGGGGGAATCCAACTAATGAAAAACTGTTTTTT
TRBJ1-5 | NA | NA | TRBV4-1 | CASSQDRVGQPQHF | TGCGCCAGCAGCCAAGACAGGGTAGGTCAGCCCCAGCATTTT
TRBJ2-2 | NA | NA | TRBV23-1 | CASSLRWGSRNTGELFF | TGCGCCAGCAGTCTCCGCTGGGGCAGCCGGAACACCGGGGAGCTGTTTTTT
TRBJ1-6 | NA | NA | TRBV6-1 | CASRPTDYSPLHF | TGTGCCAGCAGACCGACAGACTATTCACCCCTCCACTTT
TRBJ1-4 | TRBD1 | NA | TRBV5-4 | CASSLARDSNEKLFF | TGTGCCAGCAGCTTGGCGCGGGACAGTAATGAAAAACTGTTTTTT
TRBJ2-1 | TRBD2 | few | TRBV10-3 | CAISGTSGTSYNEQFF | TGTGCCATCAGTGGGACTAGCGGTACCTCCTACAATGAGCAGTTCTTC
TRBJ1-1 | NA | NA | TRBV5-1 | CASSWGTGGTNTEAFF | TGCGCCAGCAGCTGGGGTACGGGGGGAACGAACACTGAAGCTTTCTTT
TRBJ1-4 | NA | NA | TRBV28 | CASSPPGGSEKLFF | TGTGCCAGCAGTCCACCAGGCGGGTCCGAAAAACTGTTTTTT
TRBJ2-5 | TRBD2 | NA | TRBV7-3 | CASSTGAGETQYF | TGTGCCAGCAGCACGGGAGCGGGGGAGACCCAGTACTTC
TRBJ1-4 | NA | NA | TRBV11-2 | CVSSFTRSNNEKLFF | TGTGTCAGCAGCTTTACCAGGTCTAATAATGAAAAACTGTTTTTT
TRBJ2-7 | TRBD2 | NA | TRBV7-3 | CASSPAGGTYEQYF | TGTGCCAGCAGCCCAGCGGGAGGTACCTACGAGCAGTACTTC
TRBJ2-1 | TRBD2 | NA | TRBV6-4 | CASSDSGGGNEQFF | TGTGCCAGCAGTGACTCGGGCGGGGGCAATGAGCAGTTCTTC
TRBJ1-5 | NA | few | TRBV6-1 | CATSGGPNGNQPQHF | TGTGCCACCTCCGGTGGGCCGAACGGTAATCAGCCCCAGCATTTT
TRBJ1-1 | NA | NA | TRBV14 | CASSQTGTNTEAFF | TGTGCCAGCAGCCAAACAGGGACGAACACTGAAGCTTTCTTT
TRBJ1-2 | NA | NA | TRBV7-6 | CASSLQGIDGYTF | TGTGCCAGCAGCTTACAGGGAATAGATGGCTACACCTTC
TRBJ2-2 | TRBD2 | NA | TRBV7-3 | CASSLGALAGVANTGELFF | TGTGCCAGCAGCCTCGGGGCACTAGCGGGAGTCGCGAACACCGGGGAGCTGTTTTTT
TRBJ2-7 | NA | NA | TRBV7-9 | CASSSTVGEQYF | TGTGCCAGCAGCTCCACAGTGGGCGAGCAGTACTTC
TRBJ1-2 | NA | NA | TRBV9 | CASSVAFRGRGYTF | TGTGCCAGCAGCGTAGCTTTCAGGGGTCGGGGCTACACCTTC
TRBJ2-7 | TRBD2 | NA | TRBV28 | CASRLLADGGYEQYF | TGTGCCAGCAGGCTTCTAGCGGATGGGGGCTACGAGCAGTACTTC
TRBJ1-2 | NA | NA | TRBV4-1 | CASSQVTQGSYGYTF | TGCGCCAGCAGCCAAGTAACACAGGGATCCTATGGCTACACCTTC
TRBJ2-7 | NA | NA | TRBV19 | CASSPRQGNVAGFSYEQYF | TGTGCCAGTAGTCCTAGACAGGGAAACGTAGCGGGATTCTCCTACGAGCAGTACTTC
TRBJ2-7 | NA | once | TRBV7-6 | CASSLVSGGGRDSYEQYF | TGTGCCAGCAGCTTAGTCTCAGGGGGCGGGAGGGATTCCTACGAGCAGTACTTC
TRBJ2-7 | TRBD1 | NA | TRBV10-2 | CASGLGTGSSYEQYF | TGCGCCAGCGGCTTGGGGACAGGGAGCTCCTACGAGCAGTACTTC
TRBJ2-1 | TRBD1 | NA | TRBV19 | CASKPGTGYNEQFF | TGTGCCAGTAAACCCGGGACAGGGTACAATGAGCAGTTCTTC
TRBJ1-2 | TRBD1 | once | TRBV18 | CASSPGQGSYGYTF | TGTGCCAGCTCACCAGGACAGGGAAGCTATGGCTACACCTTC
TRBJ1-2 | TRBD1 | few | TRBV19 | CASSPGTGHGGYTF | TGTGCCAGTAGTCCCGGGACAGGGCACGGTGGCTACACCTTC
TRBJ2-7 | NA | NA | TRBV29-1 | CSVQRDFTSYEQYF | TGCAGCGTCCAGAGGGACTTCACCTCCTACGAGCAGTACTTC
TRBJ1-2 | TRBD1 | few | TRBV7-9 | CASSLAGTGGASKGYTF | TGTGCCAGCAGCTTAGCCGGGACAGGGGGCGCGAGTAAGGGCTACACCTTC
TRBJ2-7 | TRBD1 | NA | TRBV5-1 | CASSQRRPGTGGSYEQYF | TGCGCCAGCAGCCAACGTAGACCAGGGACAGGGGGTTCCTACGAGCAGTACTTC
TRBJ1-1 | NA | NA | TRBV10-3 | CAIRSTVGTEAFF | TGTGCCATCAGATCGACAGTCGGGACTGAAGCTTTCTTT
TRBJ2-4 | TRBD2 | NA | TRBV6-1 | CASLAGAKNIQYF | TGTGCCAGCCTAGCGGGAGCCAAAAACATTCAGTACTTC
TRBJ2-2 | NA | NA | TRBV29-1 | CSPRGANTGELFF | TGCAGCCCCCGGGGAGCGAACACCGGGGAGCTGTTTTTT
TRBJ1-5 | TRBD1 | NA | TRBV7-9 | CASSLAGTENQPQHF | TGTGCCAGCAGCCTAGCCGGGACAGAAAATCAGCCCCAGCATTTT
TRBJ2-7 | NA | NA | TRBV10-2 | CASSVAGSYEQYF | TGCGCCAGCAGTGTGGCAGGGTCCTACGAGCAGTACTTC
TRBJ2-5 | NA | NA | TRBV7-9 | CASSLKDYSQYF | TGTGCCAGCAGCTTGAAGGACTATAGCCAGTACTTC
TRBJ2-2 | TRBD2 | NA | TRBV4-2 | CASSHPTGAGAPNTGELFF | TGTGCCAGCAGCCACCCGACTGGGGCGGGAGCACCGAACACCGGGGAGCTGTTTTTT
TRBJ2-1 | NA | NA | TRBV13 | CASSLGVADKNEQFF | TGTGCCAGCAGCTTAGGGGTAGCGGATAAAAATGAGCAGTTCTTC
TRBJ2-2 | NA | NA | TRBV30 | CAWRLQRNTGELFF | TGTGCCTGGAGGCTACAGAGAAACACCGGGGAGCTGTTTTTT
TRBJ1-5 | NA | few | TRBV6-1 | CASSEGQSDSNQPQHF | TGTGCCAGCAGTGAAGGACAGTCTGATAGCAATCAGCCCCAGCATTTT
TRBJ1-5 | NA | NA | TRBV4-1 | CASSQRGQRNQPQHF | TGCGCCAGCAGCCAACGAGGACAGAGGAATCAGCCCCAGCATTTT
TRBJ2-3 | TRBD2 | NA | TRBV29-1 | CSAGGGARGTDTQYF | TGCAGCGCGGGAGGCGGGGCCAGGGGCACAGATACGCAGTATTTT
TRBJ2-6 | NA | few | TRBV7-2 | CASSRYGANVLTF | TGTGCCAGCAGCCGCTATGGGGCCAACGTCCTGACTTTC
TRBJ2-1 | NA | NA | TRBV29-1 | CSVEEGQPEDSPSSYNEQFF | TGCAGCGTTGAAGAGGGTCAACCAGAAGACAGTCCAAGCTCCTACAATGAGCAGTTCTTC